A single sample gave rise to the 25 T cell receptor beta chains below, sequenced in a study of neurological immune-mediated disorders. From the 5' RACE reads, TCRdb called clonotypes with MiXCR, one entry per CDR3 protein. The sample records around 29,000 distinct CDR3 sequences, about an eighth being singletons. What was sequenced was PBMCs. The receptors come from a woman aged 55-70 years in good health.

This clonotype appeared many times. The chain employs TRBV12-5 and TRBJ2-2, with D unresolved. This CDR3 has 13 amino acids. The germline V gene encodes CDR1 LGHNT and CDR2 FRNRAP. V lost 3 bases and J lost 4, with 6 bases in between. The CDR3 DNA sequence: TGTGCTAGTGGTTTAGGGTTCACCGGGGAGCTGTTTTTT. It codes for CASGLGFTGELFF.

This clonotype was seen repeatedly, ten times or more. The rearrangement joins TRBV5-1 to TRBJ2-1; 9 nucleotides line up with TRBD2. Germline V CDR1 and CDR2: SGHRS, YFSETQ. V lost 1 base and J lost 7; bases outside the gene matches: 6. The CDR3 runs 15 residues. The CDR3 sequence: CASSLTAGGLNEQFF. The CDR3 DNA reads TGCGCCAGCAGCTTGACAGCGGGGGGTCTTAATGAGCAGTTCTTC.

The genes are TRBV13 and TRBJ2-7; TRBD2 might be the D (5 bases). Trimming removed 1 base at V and 5 bases at J, with 12 bases between. Germline CDR1 reads PRHDT; CDR2 reads FYEKMQ (reference sequence). This CDR3 is built from 14 residues. This CDR3 is CASSLAGMWHEQYF. The DNA of the CDR3 is TGTGCCAGCAGCTTAGCGGGGATGTGGCACGAGCAGTACTTC.

Ten or more counts support this clonotype. This chain joins TRBV5-1 and TRBJ1-1, with D possibly matching TRBD1 (6 bases). V gave up 0 bases and J gave up 1 base, with 10 bases separating them. From germline, CDR1 is SGHRS and CDR2 YFSETQ. This CDR3 is 15 amino acids long. The chain's CDR3 is CASSLGRQENTEAFF. The CDR3 region has the DNA TGCGCCAGCAGCTTGGGTCGACAGGAGAACACTGAAGCTTTCTTT.

The sample holds many counts of this clonotype. The chain has TRBV5-1 and TRBJ1-1; 8 bases match TRBD1. The CDR3 has 15 residues. The V gene end was trimmed by 4 bases and the J gene end by 3 bases; junction bases not matched to a gene: 8. Per germline, CDR1 SGHRS and CDR2 YFSETQ. The CDR3: CASSRGTGGDTEAFF. The CDR3, as DNA: TGCGCCAGCAGCCGTGGCACAGGGGGTGACACTGAAGCTTTCTTT.

In its sample, this clonotype was seen many times. The rearrangement links TRBV12-3 or TRBV12-4 to TRBJ1-2; D is uncertain. V gave up 3 bases and J gave up 2 bases, with 10 bases separating them. CDR3 length: 14 residues. The CDR3: CASSLELLNYGYTF. DNA of the CDR3: TGTGCCAGCAGTTTGGAGCTCTTAAACTATGGCTACACCTTC.

This clonotype occurred many times. The genes are TRBV7-2 and TRBJ1-5; no reliable D call. CDR3 length equals 13 residues. Germline assignment: CDR1 SGHTA and CDR2 FQGNSA. Trimming stripped 0 bases from V and 3 bases from J, with 3 bases between. The DNA for the CDR3 is TGTGCCAGCAGCTTAGCCTCCAATCAGCCCCAGCATTTT. Translating gives CASSLASNQPQHF.

With respect to this clonotype: A read error may be the cause here, since a much bigger clone is one base away. Written as DNA, the CDR3 is TGTGCCAGCAAGTGGTGGGGCCCCTACGAGCAGTACTTC. It is translated as CASKWWGPYEQYF. This chain joins TRBV7-2 and TRBJ2-7, with D perhaps TRBD1 (5 bases). The length of the CDR3 is 13 residues. Trimming shortened V by 7 bases and J by 2 bases, and 12 bases separated the two germline ends. CDR1 is SGHTA and CDR2 is FQGNSA in the germline V gene. The full variable domain, rest sourced from reference TRBV7-2 and TRBJ2-7, is GAGVSQSPSNKVTEKGKDVELRCDPISGHTALYWYRQSLGQGLEFLIYFQGNSAPDKSGLPSDRFSAERTGGSVSTLTIQRTQQEDSAVYLCASKWWGPYEQYFGPGTRLTVT.

This clonotype was counted ten times or more. V usage is TRBV7-2 and J usage is TRBJ1-1, with D possibly being TRBD1 (5 bases). Germline-derived CDR1 and CDR2 are SGHTA and FQGNSA. Trimming stripped 0 bases from V and 4 bases from J, with 12 bases between. The CDR3 runs to 15 residues. CDR3 DNA: TGTGCCAGCAGCTTAGCGCTTTGGGGACGCACTGAAGCTTTCTTT. Translated, it gives CASSLALWGRTEAFF.

This clonotype was counted ten times or more. J is TRBJ1-4 and V is TRBV18; D is perhaps TRBD1 (5 bases). Looked up from germline, CDR1 is KGHSH and CDR2 is LQKENI. Trimming shortened V by 5 bases and J by 8 bases, and 18 bases separated the two germline ends. The length of the CDR3 is 15 residues. Written as DNA, the CDR3 is TGTGCCAGCTCATCGAACAGGTCGGGAAAGGAAAAACTGTTTTTT. Protein product: CASSSNRSGKEKLFF.

The rearrangement joins TRBV12-3 or TRBV12-4 to TRBJ2-3, with 8 bases aligning to TRBD1. V was clipped by 3 bases and J by 7 bases; unmatched bases: 9. The CDR3 spans 15 residues. The CDR3 region is CASSLGRGRIHTQYF. The CDR3 DNA reads TGTGCCAGCAGTTTGGGCAGGGGGCGCATTCATACGCAGTATTTT.

This clonotype was seen ten or more times. The genes are TRBV20-1 and TRBJ2-3; TRBD1 agrees at 8 bases. CDR3 length: 14 residues. Germline-derived CDR1 and CDR2 are DFQATT and SNEGSKA (reference sequence). Trimming removed 4 bases from V and 1 base from J; junction bases left unmatched: 4. CDR3 in amino acids: CSANRGDGTDTQYF. The CDR3 region has the DNA TGCAGTGCTAACAGGGGGGATGGCACAGATACGCAGTATTTT.

The chain uses TRBV12-3 or TRBV12-4 and TRBJ2-7; 12 nucleotides align to TRBD1. The V gene end was trimmed by 5 bases and the J gene end by 5 bases; junction bases not matched to a gene: 4. The CDR3 covers 14 residues. The CDR3 spells CASSPGTGGDEQYF. DNA of the CDR3: TGTGCCAGCAGTCCCGGGACAGGGGGCGACGAGCAGTACTTC.

This clonotype was observed many times. The V and J genes are TRBV3-1 and TRBJ2-1, with 14 nucleotides matching TRBD2. This CDR3 has 16 residues. In germline, CDR1 is LGHDT, CDR2 YNNKEL (reference sequence). V gave up 8 bases and J gave up 7 bases; unmatched junction bases: 10. The CDR3 loop reads CASRLAGGLGGNEQFF. In nucleotides, the CDR3 is TGTGCCAGCCGACTAGCGGGGGGGCTGGGGGGGAATGAGCAGTTCTTC.

This clonotype was recorded at least ten times. Relative to the germline gene, one junction end is altered; a read error may explain this. The chain combines TRBV2 with TRBJ2-7, with TRBD1 identical over 8 bases. CDR1 SNHLY and CDR2 FYNNEI come from the germline V gene. The CDR3 has 15 residues. The CDR3, as DNA: TGTGTCAGCCTAGAACGCCCTCTCAGGGGGCGCGAGCAGTACTTC. This sequence encodes CVSLERPLRGREQYF.

Details on this clonotype: Mismatch with germline at one junction end may stem from a read error. The V call is TRBV27, the J call TRBJ1-2, with 9 bases fitting TRBD1. The CDR3 covers 15 residues. Germline V gene sequence: CDR1 MNHEY, CDR2 SMNVEV (reference sequence). The CDR3 nucleotides read TGTACCAGCAGTTTAGGGACAGGGAGAGGTTATGGCTACACCTTC. It translates to CTSSLGTGRGYGYTF.

In this sample, this clonotype turned up many times. The J gene is TRBJ2-2, the V gene TRBV3-1; D is uncertain. This CDR3 comprises 16 residues. In germline, CDR1 is LGHDT, CDR2 YNNKEL (reference sequence). With 1 base removed from V and 1 base from J, the gap between germline ends came to 10 bases. CDR3 DNA: TGTGCCAGCAGCCAAGGAGGATTTGGGAACACCGGGGAGCTGTTTTTT. It codes for CASSQGGFGNTGELFF.

The table lists this clonotype with many counts. The chain couples TRBV5-5 to TRBJ2-1, with 7 bases that match TRBD1. Germline values: CDR1 SGHKS, CDR2 YYEKEE (reference sequence). This CDR3 spans 15 amino acids. The V and J ends lost 5 bases and 0 bases, in that order; junction bases with no gene match: 5. CDR3 sequence reads: CASRRGDSSYNEQFF. CDR3 in DNA: TGTGCCAGCAGAAGAGGGGACAGCTCCTACAATGAGCAGTTCTTC.

The sample holds many counts of this clonotype. The CDR3 DNA is TGTGCCTCACAGGGGGGCTTCGGCACAGATACGCAGTATTTT. This codes for CASQGGFGTDTQYF. This rearrangement joins TRBV5-6 to TRBJ2-3; the match to TRBD1 covers 8 bases. The germline gives CDR1 SGHDT, CDR2 YYEEEE. Trimming removed 10 bases from V and 1 base from J; junction bases left unmatched: 8. The CDR3 is 14 residues long.

This clonotype appeared many times. The V gene is TRBV3-1, the J gene TRBJ2-3; 11 bases are shared with TRBD2. Unmatched junction bases numbered 5, after V lost 8 bases and J lost 1 base. The germline V gene has CDR1 LGHDT and CDR2 YNNKEL (reference sequence). This CDR3 contains 15 residues. The CDR3 here is CASGIAGGRTDTQYF. In DNA form, the CDR3 reads TGTGCCAGCGGAATAGCGGGGGGGCGCACAGATACGCAGTATTTT.

This clonotype was observed many times. The chain links TRBV3-1 to TRBJ1-1; 9 nucleotides agree with TRBD1. Trimming cost V 3 bases and J 2 bases; bases outside gene matches: 4. The CDR3 consists of 15 residues. CDR1 and CDR2 (germline): LGHDT, YNNKEL (reference sequence). Written as DNA, the CDR3 is TGTGCCAGCAGCCAGAAGGGACAGGGAAACACTGAAGCTTTCTTT. Its translation is CASSQKGQGNTEAFF.

This clonotype was counted at least ten times. The CDR3 DNA reads TGTGCCAGCAGTCTCAGAGGGGACCCCACACCTTATGGCTACACCTTC. Translation: CASSLRGDPTPYGYTF. The gene calls are TRBV12-3 or TRBV12-4 and TRBJ1-2, with D maybe TRBD1 (5 bases). This CDR3 has 16 residues. With 5 bases removed from V and 5 bases from J, the gap between germline ends came to 21 bases.

This clonotype was seen at least ten times. The chain uses TRBV5-5 and TRBJ2-3, with D tentatively TRBD1 (5 bases). The CDR3 spans 15 residues. Trimming removed 4 bases from V and 4 bases from J, with 16 bases in between. CDR1 and CDR2 from the germline V gene are SGHKS and YYEKEE (reference sequence). The CDR3 DNA reads TGTGCCAGCAGCCTTGGACACGTTAACGCAGATACGCAGTATTTT. Encoded protein: CASSLGHVNADTQYF.

In its sample, this clonotype was seen many times. The chain employs TRBV20-1 and TRBJ1-4, with D possibly TRBD1 on 5 matching bases. Trimming pared 6 bases from V and 5 bases from J, leaving 16 bases between. Germline assignment: CDR1 DFQATT and CDR2 SNEGSKA (reference sequence). The CDR3 spans 14 residues. The CDR3 DNA reads as TGCAGTGCGATAATCGGGACTCCAAATGAAAAACTGTTTTTT. Translating it yields CSAIIGTPNEKLFF.

The sample holds many counts of this clonotype. This rearrangement joins TRBV6-2 or TRBV6-3 to TRBJ2-5; D might be TRBD1 or TRBD2, each matching 5 bases. Per the germline V gene, CDR1 is MNHEY and CDR2 is SVGEGT. V lost 2 bases to trimming and J lost 5 bases, with 18 bases between them. The CDR3 length is 16 residues. CDR3 amino acids: CASSYVDITRGETQYF. DNA for the CDR3: TGTGCCAGCAGTTACGTGGACATCACTCGAGGGGAGACCCAGTACTTC.